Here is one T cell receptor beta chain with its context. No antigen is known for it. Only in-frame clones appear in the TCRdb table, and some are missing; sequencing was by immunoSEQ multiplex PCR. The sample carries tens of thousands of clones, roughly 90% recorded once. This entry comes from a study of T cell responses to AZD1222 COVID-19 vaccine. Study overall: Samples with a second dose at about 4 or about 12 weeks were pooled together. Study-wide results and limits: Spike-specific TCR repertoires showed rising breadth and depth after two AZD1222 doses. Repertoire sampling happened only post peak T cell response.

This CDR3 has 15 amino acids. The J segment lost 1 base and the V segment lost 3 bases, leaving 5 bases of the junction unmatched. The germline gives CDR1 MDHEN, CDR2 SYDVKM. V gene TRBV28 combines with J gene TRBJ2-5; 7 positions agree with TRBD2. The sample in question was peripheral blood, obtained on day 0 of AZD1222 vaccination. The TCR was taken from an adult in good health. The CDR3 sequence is CASSFVVAGQETQYF. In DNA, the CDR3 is TGTGCCAGCAGTTTTGTGGTAGCGGGCCAAGAGACCCAGTACTTC.